This TCR beta chain stems from a study of blood T cell repertoires in COVID-19. Study-level background: Whether acute or convalescent, the COVID-19 samples came from the United States, Italy and Spain. PBMCs, B-cell-depleted T cells, or T cells were the source of the cDNA or gDNA that made up the material.

CDR3 length equals 13 residues. The V end lost 4 bases, the J end lost 4 bases, and 11 bases lay between the germline ends. Per the germline V gene, CDR1 is SGHRS and CDR2 is YFSETQ. The data were produced by immunoSEQ multiplex PCR, yet TCRdb's version contains in-frame clones alone and is incomplete. Of some 38,000 clones listed, around four fifths are singletons. The TCR originated in a man aged 60 to 69 with COVID-19, enrolled during active disease. Sequenced: peripheral blood. The chain has TRBV5-1 and TRBJ1-1; weak D call: TRBD1 (5 bases). Here the CDR3 reads CASSVQAPTEAFF. CDR3 DNA: TGCGCCAGCAGCGTACAGGCGCCCACTGAAGCTTTCTTT.